Listed below are T cell receptor beta chains from one sample, sequenced in a study of CD8+ T cells in alopecia areata. Some clones are missing from TCRdb's copy, which holds only in-frame ones; the method was immunoSEQ multiplex PCR. The table shows roughly 140,000 clones, with approximately 50% occurring only once. This material consisted of CD4+ T cells sorted from blood, taken at week 0. These receptors were taken from a human donor with alopecia areata. The conserved cysteine and the conserved F or W are not part of the CDR3 here. Each record gives: V gene, CDR3 protein.

>TRBV25-1
ASQMGAGANVLT
>TRBV30
AWSVGTTGYNEQF
>TRBV5-1
ASSALWSYNEQF
>TRBV7-9
ASSLSTGNYGYT
>TRBV9
ASSGGSHEQF
>TRBV7-9
ASSLAPGVFIYEQY
>TRBV7-9
ASSPGTYYGYT
>TRBV18
ASSLMDSYEQY
>TRBV5-1
ASSLSPETYNEQF
>TRBV29-1
SVGVYEQF
>TRBV5-1
ASSLDRGTEKLF
>TRBV5-1
ASRTGVYNEQF
>TRBV11-2
ASSSTTGELF
>TRBV9
ASSALAGGTYNEQF
>TRBV15
ATSPSGGGPTDTQY
>TRBV18
ASSATGGANEQF
>TRBV7-3
ASSPNPVGNTQY
>TRBV7-6
ASSKSAGSYEQY
>TRBV7-9
ASSLIQESHGYT
>TRBV30
AWSAAGDTQY
>TRBV4-3
ASSQAGAGGRGDTQY
>TRBV4-1
ASSLGASSSGEQY